This T cell receptor beta chain was retrieved from a study of cytomegalovirus exposure and HLA in healthy donors. Study information: Of all 400 or so donors who were genotyped, around 79% belonged to the Caucasian-associated ancestry cluster. General study findings and limits: Among TCR sequences, most were rare, though some public TCRs appeared in many donors.

Trimming removed 2 bases at V and 9 bases at J, with 11 bases between. The CDR3 extends over 13 amino acids. Per germline, CDR1 MNHEY and CDR2 SVGAGI. A note on this clone: Its target is not known.

Researchers ran the PCR with 60 Vbeta and 13 Jbeta primers. Profiling relied on immunoSEQ multiplex PCR, and the TCRdb table lists in-frame clones only, not all of them. The sample carries 140,000 or so clones, over 65% recorded once. The sequenced sample consisted of PBMCs. The sequence was collected from a man aged 18-30 years in good health and CMV-seropositive. The V gene is TRBV6-5, the J gene TRBJ2-1, with unresolved D. The CDR3 sequence is CASSYRKAGEQFF. The CDR3 DNA reads TGTGCCAGCAGTTACCGAAAAGCCGGTGAGCAGTTCTTC.